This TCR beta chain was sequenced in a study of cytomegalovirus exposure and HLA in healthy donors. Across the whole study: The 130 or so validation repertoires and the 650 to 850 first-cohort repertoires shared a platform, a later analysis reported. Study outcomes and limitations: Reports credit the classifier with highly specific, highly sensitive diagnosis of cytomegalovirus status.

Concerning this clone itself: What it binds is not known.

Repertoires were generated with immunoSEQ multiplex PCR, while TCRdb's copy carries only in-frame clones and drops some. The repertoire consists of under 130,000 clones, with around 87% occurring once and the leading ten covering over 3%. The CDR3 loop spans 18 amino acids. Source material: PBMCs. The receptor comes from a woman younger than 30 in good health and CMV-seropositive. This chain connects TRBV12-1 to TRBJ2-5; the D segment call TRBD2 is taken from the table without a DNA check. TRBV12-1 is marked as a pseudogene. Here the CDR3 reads CASSFLTGALYGSKTQYF. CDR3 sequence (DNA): TGTGCCAGCAGCTTCCTCACGGGAGCACTTTACGGGTCCAAGACCCAGTACTTC.